This T cell receptor (beta chain) was sequenced during a study of OX40 agonist ivuxolimab in advanced cancers. Study-wide findings and caveats: The authors did not determine the antigen specificity of the expanded peripheral T cells. Partial responders dosed at 0.1-3.0 mg/kg displayed clonal expansion ranking among the lowest. Within 6 weeks, CD4+ and CD8+ blood T cells expanded clonally at 0.1 to 3.0 mg/kg.

The CDR3 spans 13 residues. Germline CDR1 reads MNHEY; CDR2 reads SVGAGI. The V end lost 4 bases, the J end lost 3 bases, and 10 bases lay between the germline ends. The table came from immunoSEQ multiplex PCR; TCRdb's copy has only in-frame clones and leaves some out. Among approximately 49,000 clones listed, about 81% were seen once. Exclusion of a patient followed from autoimmune disease history or systemic immunosuppression. Remarks on this clone: The antigen remains undetermined.

The chain uses TRBV6-5 and TRBJ2-7; a possible D gene is TRBD1 (5 bases). The sequence derives from an adult with an advanced solid tumor such as melanoma, head and neck, liver or kidney cancer. The sequencing here drew on CD4+ or CD8+ T cells sorted from blood, taken in a trial of the OX40 agonist ivuxolimab. The CDR3 DNA reads TGTGCCAGCAGTTCAGGGATCAACTACGAGCAGTACTTC. It translates to CASSSGINYEQYF.